This T cell receptor (beta chain) was captured by sequencing in a study of cytomegalovirus exposure and HLA in healthy donors. The donors gave bone marrow, and they were healthy. Use of 60 Vbeta and 13 Jbeta primers characterized the PCR. Here immunoSEQ multiplex PCR was the method, and the copy in TCRdb shows in-frame clones only, minus some. The sample includes around 150,000 clones, approximately 80% of them seen just once. Germline values: CDR1 SQVTM, CDR2 ANQGSEA. V was pared by 4 bases and J by 4 bases, with 10 bases between. The CDR3 spans 12 residues. This sequence was found in a boy aged 2-9 years in good health and CMV-seronegative. V is TRBV29-1 and J is TRBJ1-2; TRBD1 might be the D (5 bases). The material sequenced was PBMCs. The DNA of the CDR3 is TGCAGCGTTGCAAAGGGGATCTATGGCTACACCTTC. Translating it yields CSVAKGIYGYTF.